These 16 T cell receptor beta chains were sequenced from one sample in a study of CD8+CD57+ T cells in acquired aplastic anemia. Genomic DNA provided the template from which TCR beta VDJ and CDR3 profiles were obtained. TCRdb analysed the reads with MiXCR anew, one entry per CDR3 protein. The data contain some 140,000 distinct CDR3 sequences, around half of them singletons. Selection for sequencing was limited to patients who had shown CD8+CD57+ cell expansion by flow cytometry. The sample comprised sorted CD4+, CD8+, or CD8+CD57+ T cells (not recorded which) from PBMCs. These receptors all come from a human donor with aplastic anemia.

This clonotype has ten or more counts. Written as DNA, the CDR3 is TGTGCCAGCAGCCCAGCCGAACAGGGGGTCTCCTACGAGCAGTACTTC. It encodes CASSPAEQGVSYEQYF. V gene TRBV9 combines with J gene TRBJ2-7; TRBD1 agrees at 8 bases. CDR3 length: 16 amino acids. The V and J ends lost 4 bases and 0 bases, in that order; junction bases with no gene match: 9. Germline CDR1 is SGDLS and CDR2 is YYNGEE.

The chain is built from TRBV7-9 and TRBJ1-2; D might be TRBD1 (5 bases). Per the germline V gene, CDR1 is SEHNR and CDR2 is FQNEAQ (reference sequence). V lost 1 base and J lost 7, with 10 bases in between. The CDR3 covers 13 residues. The CDR3 here is CASSLVPGPGYTF. The CDR3 nucleotides are TGTGCCAGCAGCTTAGTTCCGGGGCCTGGCTACACCTTC.

The genes are TRBV10-3 and TRBJ2-3, with D possibly being TRBD1 (5 bases). Trimming took off 10 bases at V and 3 bases at J, with 23 bases between the two ends. The CDR3 totals 16 residues. CDR1 is ENHRY, CDR2 SYGVKD, per germline. The DNA for the CDR3 is TGTGCCACCACAACGCCGGGTCAGGGTCTGACAGATACGCAGTATTTT. This sequence encodes CATTTPGQGLTDTQYF.

For this clonotype: The junction shows a germline mismatch at one end, possibly a read error. This chain connects TRBV2 to TRBJ1-3; D ambiguous. Germline lookup yields CDR1 SNHLY and CDR2 FYNNEI. The CDR3 spans 12 residues. CDR3 bases: TGTACCAGCAGTGATGGAAGAAACACCATATATTTT. The encoded protein is CTSSDGRNTIYF.

The rearrangement uses TRBV24-1 and TRBJ2-2; D gene uncertain. This CDR3 is built from 16 residues. Between the trimmed V and J ends, which lost 0 bases and 0 bases, there was a span of 7 bases. Germline V gene lookup returns CDR1 KGHDR and CDR2 SFDVKD. The chain's CDR3 is CATSDLRVTNTGELFF. The CDR3 bases are TGTGCCACCAGTGATTTGCGGGTGACGAACACCGGGGAGCTGTTTTTT.

This clonotype has only a few counts. This rearrangement joins TRBV25-1 to TRBJ1-6; possible D gene TRBD1, 6 bases. Germline V gene sequence: CDR1 MGHDK, CDR2 SYGVNS. Trimming pared 7 bases from V and 4 bases from J, leaving 11 bases between. The CDR3 runs to 14 residues. The CDR3 DNA sequence: TGTGCCAGCACCGAAGGGGGGTATAATTCACCCCTCCACTTT. Amino acids: CASTEGGYNSPLHF.

This clonotype has just one count. The genes are TRBV10-3 and TRBJ2-1; 8 bases fit TRBD1. V lost 7 bases and J lost 16; bases outside the gene matches: 12. The CDR3 consists of 12 residues. Germline V gene sequence: CDR1 ENHRY, CDR2 SYGVKD. The CDR3 DNA is TGTGCCATCAATGCAGGGGGCGCGGGCGAATTCTTC. It translates to CAINAGGAGEFF.

The V and J genes are TRBV14 and TRBJ1-1; 8 bases are shared with TRBD1. The CDR3 consists of 14 residues. V was pared by 4 bases and J by 5 bases, with 6 bases of the junction left unmatched. The germline V gene encodes CDR1 SGHDN and CDR2 FVKESK. The chain's CDR3 is CASSRQGYGTEAFF. Here the CDR3 DNA reads TGTGCCAGCAGCCGACAGGGGTACGGGACTGAAGCTTTCTTT.

The CDR3 DNA follows: TGCAGTGCTACAATGTCCAGGACATCTAATGGCTACACCTTC. Translation: CSATMSRTSNGYTF. The J gene is TRBJ1-2, the V gene TRBV20-1, with TRBD1 as a possible D gene (5 bases). This CDR3 is built from 14 residues. Trimming cost V 4 bases and J 6 bases, with 18 bases left between them. Germline V gives CDR1 DFQATT, CDR2 SNEGSKA (reference sequence).

This clonotype was picked up many times. J is TRBJ2-1 and V is TRBV12-3 or TRBV12-4; D perhaps matches TRBD2 (5 bases). The length of the CDR3 is 16 residues. With 5 bases removed from V and 0 bases from J, the gap between germline ends came to 14 bases. CDR3: CASSHRLRSSYNEQFF. The CDR3 DNA reads as TGTGCCAGCAGTCACCGACTAAGGAGCTCCTACAATGAGCAGTTCTTC.

The chain links TRBV19 to TRBJ2-1; D might be TRBD1 or TRBD2, each matching 6 bases. Germline CDR1 LNHDA, CDR2 SQIVND (reference sequence). Trimming took off 7 bases at V and 0 bases at J, with 10 bases between the two ends. This CDR3 spans 14 amino acids. CDR3 sequence: CASTSGASYNEQFF. CDR3 coding DNA: TGTGCCAGTACATCGGGGGCCTCCTACAATGAGCAGTTCTTC. Using reference TRBV19 and TRBJ2-1 for the parts outside the CDR3, the full variable domain is DGGITQSPKYLFRKEGQNVTLSCEQNLNHDAMYWYRQDPGQGLRLIYYSQIVNDFQKGDIAEGYSVSREKKESFPLTVTSAQKNPTAFYLCASTSGASYNEQFFGPGTRLTVL.

This clonotype was seen ten or more times. The chain has TRBV20-1 and TRBJ2-5, with D perhaps matching TRBD2 (7 bases). The CDR3 is made up of 17 amino acids. Trimming stripped 4 bases from V and 1 base from J, with 22 bases between. CDR1 DFQATT and CDR2 SNEGSKA come from the germline V gene (reference sequence). This CDR3 is CSAKYKGGKRVQETQYF. The CDR3 bases are TGCAGTGCTAAATACAAGGGGGGGAAGAGGGTCCAAGAGACCCAGTACTTC.

The J gene is TRBJ2-5, the V gene TRBV2; weak D call: TRBD2 (6 bases). V shed 10 bases and J shed 2 bases, with 17 bases lying between them. Germline lookup yields CDR1 SNHLY and CDR2 FYNNEI. The CDR3 covers 14 residues. As DNA, the CDR3 is TGTGCCACGGCCCCCCCCGGGGGACAAGAGACCCAGTACTTC. It codes for CATAPPGGQETQYF.

This clonotype was detected ten times or more. The V call is TRBV4-1, the J call TRBJ2-5; TRBD2 aligns across 7 bases. V dropped 1 base and J dropped 5; count of bases not matched to a gene: 10. CDR1 MGHRA and CDR2 YSYEKL come from the germline V gene. This CDR3 spans 16 amino acids. The CDR3 DNA reads TGCGCCAGCAGCCAAGCTCGGGGGGACCGACGGGAGACCCAGTACTTC. Its protein product is CASSQARGDRRETQYF.

This clonotype was seen just once. The genes are TRBV20-1 and TRBJ1-2, with D hard to call. Germline CDR1 DFQATT, CDR2 SNEGSKA (reference sequence). The CDR3 loop spans 12 amino acids. V lost 5 bases and J 8 bases, leaving 15 bases between the germline ends. This CDR3 is CSAGDANMGYTF. CDR3 sequence (DNA): TGCAGTGCTGGCGACGCCAATATGGGCTACACCTTC.

The chain employs TRBV20-1 and TRBJ1-1; D call uncertain. V was shortened by 6 bases and J by 11 bases, with 19 bases between the two germline ends. The CDR3 has 12 amino acids. Germline values: CDR1 DFQATT, CDR2 SNEGSKA (reference sequence). The DNA for the CDR3 is TGCAGTGCCACCCTTCGGGAGGTTGGCGCTTTCTTT. It is translated as CSATLREVGAFF.